The 27 T cell receptor beta chains given below trace back to one sample, sequenced in a study of blood T cell repertoires in COVID-19. Sequencing was performed with immunoSEQ multiplex PCR; in TCRdb, only in-frame clones are kept and a portion is missing. The table lists approximately 140,000 clones, about 86% of them singletons. The specimen sequenced was peripheral blood. The receptors here all came from a woman aged 40-49 years with acute or convalescent COVID-19.

The rearrangement joins TRBV28 to TRBJ1-4; 7 nucleotides align to TRBD1. Germline V gene data show CDR1 as MDHEN and CDR2 as SYDVKM. The CDR3 runs to 14 residues. The ends lost 7 bases at V and 4 bases at J; junction bases unmatched: 6. The DNA of the CDR3 is TGTGCCAGCACCCCGACAGGGTTTAATGAAAAACTGTTTTTT. Translating it yields CASTPTGFNEKLFF.

The V call is TRBV27, the J call TRBJ2-1, with D possibly being TRBD2 (5 bases). V gave up 6 bases and J gave up 3 bases, with 15 bases separating them. Germline CDR1 MNHEY, CDR2 SMNVEV (reference sequence). The CDR3 contains 15 residues. CDR3 nucleotides: TGTGCCAGCAGCGCGGGTGTAACCATCTACAATGAGCAGTTCTTC. Its protein is CASSAGVTIYNEQFF.

The table lists this clone with a few counts. The chain joins TRBV30 to TRBJ1-2; TRBD1 is a possible D gene (6 bases). The CDR3 is 12 residues long. CDR1 and CDR2 from the germline V gene are GTSNPN and SVGIG (reference sequence). V was clipped by 2 bases and J by 12 bases, with 16 bases between them. The CDR3 protein is CAWSLGSGAHTF. DNA for the CDR3: TGTGCCTGGAGTCTCGGATCAGGGGCTCACACCTTC.

The chain recombines TRBV10-3 with TRBJ1-2; 9 nucleotides match TRBD1. The V gene end was trimmed by 0 bases and the J gene end by 8 bases; junction bases not matched to a gene: 7. CDR1 and CDR2 from the germline V gene are ENHRY and SYGVKD. This CDR3 spans 15 amino acids. The CDR3 spells CAISESWDREEGYTF. CDR3 coding DNA: TGTGCCATCAGTGAGTCTTGGGACAGGGAAGAAGGCTACACCTTC.

The chain joins TRBV7-8 to TRBJ2-3; the D gene is possibly TRBD2 (5 bases). This CDR3 is built from 14 residues. Trimming shortened V by 1 base and J by 1 base, and 6 bases separated the two germline ends. Germline V lookup: CDR1 SGHVS, CDR2 FQNEAQ. CDR3: CASSLGTRTDTQYF. DNA for the CDR3: TGTGCCAGCAGCTTAGGGACTCGCACAGATACGCAGTATTTT.

The genes are TRBV6-5 and TRBJ1-6; 8 nucleotides line up with TRBD1. Germline loops: CDR1 MNHEY, CDR2 SVGAGI. Trimming took 5 bases from V and 7 from J; bases not matched to a gene: 7. The CDR3 consists of 15 residues. CDR3 residues: CASSRTRTGNSPLHF. The CDR3 nucleotides are TGTGCCAGCAGTAGAACTCGGACAGGGAATTCACCCCTCCACTTT.

The V call is TRBV5-4, the J call TRBJ2-3; 8 bases map to TRBD1. V gave up 0 bases and J gave up 4 bases; unmatched junction bases: 10. CDR3 length: 17 residues. Germline V gene lookup returns CDR1 SGHNT and CDR2 YYREEE (reference sequence). The CDR3 coding sequence is TGTGCCAGCAGCTTGGATTTGTGGACAGGGTATGCAGATACGCAGTATTTT. This gives the protein CASSLDLWTGYADTQYF.

V and J are TRBV11-2 and TRBJ2-5; maybe TRBD1 (6 bases). The CDR3 sequence is 15 residues long. Germline V lookup: CDR1 SGHAT, CDR2 FQNNGV. The V gene lost 5 bases and the J gene lost 2 bases, with 15 bases spanning the gap. The CDR3 here is CASSEGPRGQETQYF. The CDR3 region has the DNA TGTGCCAGCAGCGAGGGGCCCAGGGGACAAGAGACCCAGTACTTC.

The CDR3 nucleotides read TGTGCCAGCAGTCGAGCGATCCCAACTAATGAAAAACTGTTTTTT. Protein sequence: CASSRAIPTNEKLFF. V and J are TRBV27 and TRBJ1-4, with unresolved D. From germline, CDR1 is MNHEY and CDR2 SMNVEV (reference sequence). The length of the CDR3 is 15 residues. V was trimmed by 5 bases and J by 0 bases, leaving 10 bases between them.

J is TRBJ1-1 and V is TRBV7-2; 7 nucleotides agree with TRBD1. This CDR3 is built from 14 residues. Losses at the gene ends were 5 bases for V and 3 bases for J; bases not matched to a gene: 6. Germline loops: CDR1 SGHTA, CDR2 FQGNSA. Written as DNA, the CDR3 is TGTGCCAGCAGCGTCGGACAGGCGCACACTGAAGCTTTCTTT. It encodes CASSVGQAHTEAFF.

In this sample, this clone turned up once. The chain employs TRBV29-1 and TRBJ2-7, with 7 bases aligning to TRBD1. This CDR3 contains 14 residues. The V gene end was trimmed by 4 bases and the J gene end by 2 bases; junction bases not matched to a gene: 8. The V gene's germline CDR1 is SQVTM and CDR2 ANQGSEA. The CDR3 region has the DNA TGCAGCGTTGCCGGACAGGCCGGTCCCTACGAGCAGTACTTC. Its translation: CSVAGQAGPYEQYF.

The V and J genes are TRBV29-1 and TRBJ2-3; TRBD1 agrees at 9 bases. Per germline, CDR1 SQVTM and CDR2 ANQGSEA. The CDR3 is 12 residues long. The J segment lost 5 bases and the V segment lost 6 bases, leaving 3 bases of the junction unmatched. The chain's CDR3 is CSVYRGQDTQYF. The CDR3 coding sequence is TGCAGCGTATACAGGGGGCAAGATACGCAGTATTTT.

This clone was detected only a few times. The chain has TRBV4-3 and TRBJ2-7; D possibly corresponds to TRBD1 (6 bases). This CDR3 contains 18 residues. From germline, CDR1 is LGHNA and CDR2 YSLEER. V lost 0 bases and J lost 2, with 20 bases in between. DNA for the CDR3: TGCGCCAGCAGCCAAGAGTGGGGTGTGACAGGAACCCCCTACGAGCAGTACTTC. This gives the protein CASSQEWGVTGTPYEQYF.

In its sample, this clone was seen a few times. This chain uses TRBV27 with TRBJ1-1, with D unclear. The germline V gene has CDR1 MNHEY and CDR2 SMNVEV (reference sequence). CDR3 length: 13 residues. With 2 bases removed from V and 8 bases from J, the gap between germline ends came to 12 bases. The CDR3 nucleotides are TGTGCCAGCAGTTTAGTGGGAGATCGAGAAGCTTTCTTT. Translated, it gives CASSLVGDREAFF.

The chain links TRBV6-2 or TRBV6-3 to TRBJ2-2, with 12 nucleotides matching TRBD2. This CDR3 has 16 residues. V lost 6 bases to trimming and J lost 5 bases; unmatched junction nucleotides: 7. Germline CDR1 and CDR2: MNHEY and SVGEGT. The CDR3 nucleotides are TGTGCCAGCAGCCTCCTAGCGGGAGGGGATACCGGGGAGCTGTTTTTT. Protein product: CASSLLAGGDTGELFF.

This clone is a singleton in its sample. The rearrangement links TRBV19 to TRBJ1-4, with D unclear. The CDR3 has 12 residues. Germline loops: CDR1 LNHDA, CDR2 SQIVND (reference sequence). V was pared by 3 bases and J by 8 bases, with 7 bases between. The CDR3 region is CASSMWREKLFF. CDR3 DNA sequence: TGTGCCAGTAGTATGTGGAGGGAAAAACTGTTTTTT.

The J gene is TRBJ2-1, the V gene TRBV30, with D perhaps TRBD2 (5 bases). V dropped 0 bases and J dropped 10 bases, with 7 bases sitting between them. Germline V CDR1 and CDR2: GTSNPN, SVGIG (reference sequence). The CDR3 totals 11 residues. The CDR3 region is CAWSVSGEQFF. The CDR3 coding sequence is TGTGCCTGGAGTGTGTCGGGGGAGCAGTTCTTC. Using reference TRBV30 and TRBJ2-1 for the parts outside the CDR3, the full variable domain is SQTIHQWPATLVQPVGSPLSLECTVEGTSNPNLYWYRQAAGRGLQLLFYSVGIGQISSEVPQNLSASRPQDRQFILSSKKLLLSDSGFYLCAWSVSGEQFFGPGTRLTVL.

V usage is TRBV27 and J usage is TRBJ1-1; D remains unclear. V dropped 8 bases and J dropped 5 bases, with 15 bases sitting between them. The germline V gene has CDR1 MNHEY and CDR2 SMNVEV (reference sequence). The CDR3 spans 13 residues. The CDR3: CASLTGWGTEAFF. CDR3 coding DNA: TGTGCCAGCCTCACGGGGTGGGGAACTGAAGCTTTCTTT.

The chain carries TRBV28 and TRBJ2-3, with a possible D match to TRBD2 (7 bases). Germline CDR1 is MDHEN and CDR2 is SYDVKM. The CDR3 is 14 amino acids. Trimming cost V 4 bases and J 5 bases, with 13 bases left between them. CDR3 DNA sequence: TGTGCCAGCAGTTACGGGGGGCGGGAAGATACGCAGTATTTT. Translating gives CASSYGGREDTQYF.

V gene TRBV6-5 combines with J gene TRBJ1-2; 8 bases match TRBD1. V lost 10 bases and J lost 0; bases outside the gene matches: 4. The germline V gene encodes CDR1 MNHEY and CDR2 SVGAGI. The CDR3 covers 13 residues. The CDR3 is CATTTGANYGYTF. The CDR3 nucleotides are TGTGCCACCACGACAGGGGCTAACTATGGCTACACCTTC.

V is TRBV20-1 and J is TRBJ1-1; TRBD1 is a possible D gene (5 bases). The CDR3 is 14 residues long. Germline CDR1 DFQATT, CDR2 SNEGSKA (reference sequence). The germline V and J ends were trimmed by 3 bases and 0 bases, with 11 bases remaining between them. CDR3 DNA sequence: TGCAGTGCTAGTGAGGCAGGGATGAACACTGAAGCTTTCTTT. This translates into CSASEAGMNTEAFF.

The V and J genes are TRBV5-1 and TRBJ2-5; 7 bases fit TRBD1. The length of the CDR3 is 14 residues. V dropped 3 bases and J dropped 5; count of bases not matched to a gene: 7. Germline V lookup: CDR1 SGHRS, CDR2 YFSETQ. Here the CDR3 DNA reads TGCGCCAGCAGCTCCCAGGGGGTTAGTGAGACCCAGTACTTC. This gives the protein CASSSQGVSETQYF.

This clone appeared a single time. CDR3 loop: CASSYSKTGELFF. The CDR3 DNA follows: TGTGCCAGCAGTTACTCGAAGACAGGGGAGCTGTTTTTT. The gene calls are TRBV6-5 and TRBJ2-2; D uncertain. V lost 0 bases to trimming and J lost 8 bases, with 7 bases between them. The CDR3 has 13 amino acids. From germline, CDR1 is MNHEY and CDR2 SVGAGI.

This clone was counted only a few times. V gene TRBV14 combines with J gene TRBJ2-4; 9 bases map to TRBD2. The ends lost 9 bases at V and 3 bases at J; junction bases unmatched: 3. Germline loops: CDR1 SGHDN, CDR2 FVKESK. This CDR3 is built from 13 residues. The DNA for the CDR3 is TGTGCCAGACTAGCGGGTTTCAAAAACATTCAGTACTTC. Translation gives CARLAGFKNIQYF.

This clone was found once. This chain joins TRBV5-8 and TRBJ2-1; 7 positions agree with TRBD2. Germline CDR1 and CDR2: SGHTS and YDEGEE. CDR3 length equals 15 residues. The V segment lost 5 bases and the J segment 4 bases; nucleotides outside the gene matches: 9. The CDR3 is CASRRGSGPYNEQFF. CDR3 nucleotide sequence: TGTGCCAGCAGGCGGGGGAGCGGACCTTACAATGAGCAGTTCTTC.

The chain couples TRBV6-5 to TRBJ1-6; weak D call: TRBD1 (5 bases). V was cut by 7 bases and J by 7 bases, with 17 bases left in between. CDR1 and CDR2 from the germline V gene are MNHEY and SVGAGI. The CDR3 is made up of 15 amino acids. As DNA, the CDR3 is TGTGCCAGCACCATGGGGGAGGGAGCGAATTCACCCCTCCACTTT. Translation gives CASTMGEGANSPLHF.

The table lists this clone with a count of one. This CDR3 is CASSLELADSYEQYF. The CDR3 bases are TGTGCCAGCAGCTTAGAACTAGCGGACTCCTACGAGCAGTACTTC. The chain joins TRBV7-2 to TRBJ2-7; 8 bases align to TRBD2. The CDR3 covers 15 residues. Trimming removed 1 base from V and 0 bases from J; junction bases left unmatched: 2. CDR1 and CDR2 (germline): SGHTA, FQGNSA.